Sequencing of this T cell receptor (beta chain) was carried out in a study of Graves' ophthalmopathy and Graves' hyperthyroidism. Study observations and caveats: As the model predicted ophthalmopathy progression, it achieved a sensitivity of nearly 71% and a specificity of 72.22%. Detected in blood as well were most expanded thyroid clonotypes with frequency above 0.001.

Concerning this clonotype: What it recognizes is unknown.

RNA transcripts served as template for amplifying TCR beta CDR3 sequences. HTBI primers were employed in first-round RT-PCR, then a second-round multiplex PCR followed. MiXCR was run by TCRdb on the multiplex PCR reads, yielding one entry per CDR3 protein. This table has 740,000 or so distinct CDR3 sequences, roughly two fifths appearing once. Under 3 months in duration, the ophthalmopathy in affected donors had moderate-to-severe activity, CAS ≥3 and NOSPECS ≥4. Researchers turned away patients with other autoimmune diseases, uncontrolled infections, pregnancy or lactation. With V trimmed by 5 bases and J by 3 bases, 8 bases remained unmatched. This CDR3 region has 15 residues.

Sequencing was done on a sample of peripheral blood. The receptor was isolated from an adult man with Graves' ophthalmopathy. V and J are TRBV12-3 or TRBV12-4 and TRBJ1-1; 8 bases map to TRBD1. This CDR3 reads CASSDSQGVYTEAFF. CDR3 DNA sequence: TGTGCCAGCAGTGACTCACAGGGGGTTTACACTGAAGCTTTCTTT.